This is a list of T cell receptor beta chains from one sample in a study of blood T cell repertoires in COVID-19. Using immunoSEQ multiplex PCR, the repertoire was profiled, and TCRdb retains in-frame clones only, with some absent. This sample carries 97,000 or so clones, approximately 80% of them seen once, and the ten largest clones take about 9.6%. The material sequenced was peripheral blood. The receptors derive from a man in his sixties with active or convalescent COVID-19. The CDR3 runs from the conserved cysteine through the conserved F or W. The D gene is left open where the match is weak. Some rows mark clone size as missing; the rest say once, few, many or name a class of expanded clone.

v_call: TRBV19
clone_size: NA
j_call: TRBJ1-5
d_call: TRBD1
cdr3_nt: TGTGCCAGTAGTGTTCGGACAGGGGGCACCCTAGGCAATCAGCCCCAGCATTTT
cdr3_aa: CASSVRTGGTLGNQPQHF

v_call: TRBV7-8
clone_size: NA
j_call: TRBJ2-1
d_call: TRBD1
cdr3_nt: TGTGCCAGCAGCTGGGCAGGGGGTCACAATGAGCAGTTCTTC
cdr3_aa: CASSWAGGHNEQFF

v_call: TRBV7-3
clone_size: NA
j_call: TRBJ2-2
d_call: TRBD2
cdr3_nt: TGTGCCAGCAGCAAAGCGGGAGCTGGGGAGCTGTTTTTT
cdr3_aa: CASSKAGAGELFF

v_call: TRBV28
clone_size: NA
j_call: TRBJ2-7
d_call: TRBD1
cdr3_nt: TGTGCCAGCAGTTCCCCCGGGGTAGGGGGCGGCTACGAGCAGTACTTC
cdr3_aa: CASSSPGVGGGYEQYF

v_call: TRBV11-3
clone_size: NA
j_call: TRBJ2-7
d_call: TRBD2
cdr3_nt: TGTGCCAGCAGTGCCCCTAGCGGGAGTAAGTACTTC
cdr3_aa: CASSAPSGSKYF

v_call: TRBV4-1
clone_size: NA
j_call: TRBJ2-1
d_call: TRBD1
cdr3_nt: TGCGCCAGCAGCCACAGCGGTCAGGGGGCCAATGAGCAGTTCTTC
cdr3_aa: CASSHSGQGANEQFF

v_call: TRBV19
clone_size: NA
j_call: TRBJ2-5
d_call: NA
cdr3_nt: TGTGCCAGTAGTATAGGGTATCCGGCAGGGCAGGGGGAGACCCAGTACTTC
cdr3_aa: CASSIGYPAGQGETQYF

v_call: TRBV27
clone_size: NA
j_call: TRBJ1-5
d_call: NA
cdr3_nt: TGTGCCAGCAGTTTACAGGGTAGCAATCAGCCCCAGCATTTT
cdr3_aa: CASSLQGSNQPQHF

v_call: TRBV2
clone_size: NA
j_call: TRBJ1-1
d_call: NA
cdr3_nt: TGTGCCACCATCCCTGATCTGGGGGGAAACACTGAAGCTTTCTTT
cdr3_aa: CATIPDLGGNTEAFF

v_call: TRBV2
clone_size: NA
j_call: TRBJ2-3
d_call: NA
cdr3_nt: TGTGCCAGCAGTGAAGCGCCTCTAGCGGAGAAGGGGGGTACGCAGTATTTT
cdr3_aa: CASSEAPLAEKGGTQYF

v_call: TRBV5-4
clone_size: NA
j_call: TRBJ1-1
d_call: NA
cdr3_nt: TGTGCCAGCAGCCCATCGGGGGGGAGCACTGAAGCTTTCTTT
cdr3_aa: CASSPSGGSTEAFF

v_call: TRBV7-9
clone_size: NA
j_call: TRBJ2-7
d_call: NA
cdr3_nt: TGTGCCAGCAGCTTAGAAGGTAGCATGAACTACGAGCAGTACTTC
cdr3_aa: CASSLEGSMNYEQYF

v_call: TRBV7-2
clone_size: NA
j_call: TRBJ2-3
d_call: NA
cdr3_nt: TGTGCCAGCAGCCACCCCCCGGGGGTGACAGATACGCAGTATTTT
cdr3_aa: CASSHPPGVTDTQYF

v_call: TRBV5-4
clone_size: NA
j_call: TRBJ2-3
d_call: NA
cdr3_nt: TGTGCCAGCAGCGAGGGCCCCACGGGGGGCACAGATACGCAGTATTTT
cdr3_aa: CASSEGPTGGTDTQYF

v_call: TRBV5-1
clone_size: NA
j_call: TRBJ2-2
d_call: TRBD1
cdr3_nt: TGCGCCAGCAGCCTGTCCCGGGACAGGGGGCGCTCCGGGGAGCTGTTTTTT
cdr3_aa: CASSLSRDRGRSGELFF

v_call: TRBV28
clone_size: NA
j_call: TRBJ2-7
d_call: NA
cdr3_nt: TGTGCCAGCAGTCCCTTCGGACGTCCGGGGTCCTACGAGCAGTACTTC
cdr3_aa: CASSPFGRPGSYEQYF

v_call: TRBV18
clone_size: NA
j_call: TRBJ2-2
d_call: NA
cdr3_nt: TGTGCCAGCTCCATACGGACTTTGAACACCGGGGAGCTGTTTTTT
cdr3_aa: CASSIRTLNTGELFF

v_call: TRBV7-9
clone_size: NA
j_call: TRBJ2-2
d_call: TRBD2
cdr3_nt: TGTGCCAGCAGCTTCCCCCTCGGGAGGGAGGCCGGGGAGCTGTTTTTT
cdr3_aa: CASSFPLGREAGELFF

v_call: TRBV27
clone_size: NA
j_call: TRBJ1-6
d_call: TRBD1
cdr3_nt: TGTGCCAGCAGTGGGGGACAGGGAAATTCACCCCTCCACTTT
cdr3_aa: CASSGGQGNSPLHF

v_call: TRBV11-1
clone_size: once
j_call: TRBJ2-3
d_call: NA
cdr3_nt: TGTGCCAGCAGCCTTTCCCAACGGGGAGATACGCAGTATTTT
cdr3_aa: CASSLSQRGDTQYF

v_call: TRBV11-2
clone_size: NA
j_call: TRBJ2-5
d_call: TRBD1
cdr3_nt: TGTGCCAGCAGCTTAACAGGGGGCCCGGGGGAGACCCAGTACTTC
cdr3_aa: CASSLTGGPGETQYF

v_call: TRBV7-2
clone_size: NA
j_call: TRBJ2-2
d_call: TRBD1
cdr3_nt: TGTGCCAGCAGCTTACTCGCCAGGGGGTCGCGCCGGAACACCGGGGAGCTGTTTTTT
cdr3_aa: CASSLLARGSRRNTGELFF

v_call: TRBV5-1
clone_size: NA
j_call: TRBJ2-1
d_call: NA
cdr3_nt: TGCGCCAGCAGCTTGGGGCAGGGGAACAATGAGCAGTTCTTC
cdr3_aa: CASSLGQGNNEQFF

v_call: TRBV29-1
clone_size: NA
j_call: TRBJ2-1
d_call: TRBD1
cdr3_nt: TGCAGCCTCCGGGACAGGGGGAAATACAATGAGCAGTTCTTC
cdr3_aa: CSLRDRGKYNEQFF

v_call: TRBV4-1
clone_size: NA
j_call: TRBJ2-5
d_call: NA
cdr3_nt: TGCGCCAGCAGCCAAGATAAAGGGGCCCAAGAGACCCAGTACTTC
cdr3_aa: CASSQDKGAQETQYF

v_call: TRBV5-4
clone_size: NA
j_call: TRBJ1-1
d_call: TRBD1
cdr3_nt: TGTGCCAGCAGCGACCGTCGACAGGGGGCAAATGAAGCTTTCTTT
cdr3_aa: CASSDRRQGANEAFF

v_call: TRBV6-6
clone_size: NA
j_call: TRBJ2-3
d_call: TRBD2
cdr3_nt: TGTGCCAGCAGATCCGGACTAGCGGGATTCACAGATACGCAGTATTTT
cdr3_aa: CASRSGLAGFTDTQYF

v_call: TRBV29-1
clone_size: few
j_call: TRBJ1-1
d_call: TRBD1
cdr3_nt: TGCAGCGTGGAGACAGGGGGCACTGAAGCTTTCTTT
cdr3_aa: CSVETGGTEAFF

v_call: TRBV19
clone_size: NA
j_call: TRBJ2-6
d_call: NA
cdr3_nt: TGTGCCAGCGCGCATCGGGGTTACGGCTCTGGGGCCAACGTCCTGACTTTC
cdr3_aa: CASAHRGYGSGANVLTF

v_call: TRBV7-9
clone_size: NA
j_call: TRBJ1-3
d_call: NA
cdr3_nt: TGTGCCAGCAGCCCAGGGATTTCCTCTGGAAACACCATATATTTT
cdr3_aa: CASSPGISSGNTIYF

v_call: TRBV10-2
clone_size: few
j_call: TRBJ1-2
d_call: TRBD1
cdr3_nt: TGCGCCAGCAGCGACGGGACAGGCACCTATGGCTACACCTTC
cdr3_aa: CASSDGTGTYGYTF

v_call: TRBV7-9
clone_size: once
j_call: TRBJ1-4
d_call: NA
cdr3_nt: TGTGCCAGCAGCTTGGGCACATCAACTAATGAAAAACTGTTTTTT
cdr3_aa: CASSLGTSTNEKLFF

v_call: TRBV2
clone_size: NA
j_call: TRBJ2-3
d_call: TRBD2
cdr3_nt: TGTGCCAGCAGTCCCACTAGCGGGATCCGAGGAGATACGCAGTATTTT
cdr3_aa: CASSPTSGIRGDTQYF

v_call: TRBV12-3/TRBV12-4
clone_size: NA
j_call: TRBJ2-1
d_call: NA
cdr3_nt: TGTGCCAGCAGTTGGAGGGCTCAGGGTGAGCAGTTCTTC
cdr3_aa: CASSWRAQGEQFF

v_call: TRBV6-1
clone_size: NA
j_call: TRBJ1-3
d_call: NA
cdr3_nt: TGTGCCAGCAGTTCGGGAGGACCTGGAAACACCATATATTTT
cdr3_aa: CASSSGGPGNTIYF

v_call: TRBV10-2
clone_size: NA
j_call: TRBJ1-2
d_call: NA
cdr3_nt: TGCGCCAGCAGTGAGGTAGCAGGGGCCGGCGGCTATGGCTACACCTTC
cdr3_aa: CASSEVAGAGGYGYTF

v_call: TRBV28
clone_size: NA
j_call: TRBJ1-2
d_call: NA
cdr3_nt: TGTGCCAGCAGTTCGGGAGGGGCAGGGGGCTACACCTTC
cdr3_aa: CASSSGGAGGYTF

v_call: TRBV24-1
clone_size: once
j_call: TRBJ2-1
d_call: NA
cdr3_nt: TGTGCCACCAGTGCCTCTGGGACAATAAAAACATCCTACAATGAGCAGTTCTTC
cdr3_aa: CATSASGTIKTSYNEQFF

v_call: TRBV18
clone_size: NA
j_call: TRBJ2-6
d_call: TRBD1
cdr3_nt: TGTGCCAGCTCACTATACAGGGGGCAGAGCTCTGGGGCCAACGTCCTGACTTTC
cdr3_aa: CASSLYRGQSSGANVLTF

v_call: TRBV3-1/TRBV3-2
clone_size: once
j_call: TRBJ2-1
d_call: TRBD2
cdr3_nt: TGTGCCAGCAGCCAAGATGTCGGGAGGCCGTACAATGAGCAGTTCTTC
cdr3_aa: CASSQDVGRPYNEQFF

v_call: TRBV6-2/TRBV6-3
clone_size: NA
j_call: TRBJ2-1
d_call: TRBD1
cdr3_nt: TGTGCCAGCAGTTGGGGGACAGGGGGCTACAATGAGCAGTTCTTC
cdr3_aa: CASSWGTGGYNEQFF

v_call: TRBV18
clone_size: NA
j_call: TRBJ2-3
d_call: NA
cdr3_nt: TGTGCCAGCTCACCACCATATCGCACAGATACGCAGTATTTT
cdr3_aa: CASSPPYRTDTQYF

v_call: TRBV30
clone_size: NA
j_call: TRBJ2-6
d_call: NA
cdr3_nt: TGTGCCTGGAGTATCGCCCAGCGCGCCTTCTCTGGGGCCAACGTCCTGACTTTC
cdr3_aa: CAWSIAQRAFSGANVLTF

v_call: TRBV5-1
clone_size: NA
j_call: TRBJ1-1
d_call: NA
cdr3_nt: TGCGCCAGCACCAACACAGGAGCTACCACTGAAGCTTTCTTT
cdr3_aa: CASTNTGATTEAFF